This TCR beta chain was identified in a study of human T cells and chemical hapten exposure. This sample's time point: patch test 1, 2 weeks after DPC sensitization. Sample treatment: therapeutic diphenylcyclopropenone sensitization with weekly scalp DPC. Someone pulled total RNA out of unfractionated whole blood. For the library, individual cDNA molecules each received unique molecular identifiers. TCRdb re-analysed the RACE reads in MiXCR, keeping a single row per CDR3 protein. The sample shows over 50,000 distinct CDR3 sequences, 9.5% to 12% of them seen only once. Germline assignment: CDR1 DFQATT and CDR2 SNEGSKA (reference sequence). Germline trimming cut 5 bases from V and 0 bases from J; bases unmatched to any gene: 3. This CDR3 has 14 residues. The sample holds many counts of this clonotype.

The chain recombines TRBV20-1 with TRBJ1-5; 8 bases align to TRBD1. Material: whole blood, obtained in connection with sensitization to the hapten diphenylcyclopropenone (DPC). The sequence derives from a woman in her thirties or forties with alopecia areata. Some clones in this sample may be carry-over from other donors' samples. The CDR3 sequence is CSAYRGYSNQPQHF. In DNA, the CDR3 is TGCAGTGCTTACAGGGGGTATAGCAATCAGCCCCAGCATTTT.